This entry features one T cell receptor (beta chain) sequence. The sample originates from a study of shared clonotypes between healthy human individuals. It was CD45RO-negative cells, positively selected for CCR7, that made up naive CD8 cells, with terminally differentiated effector memory CD45RA+ cells excluded. Germline V gene sequence: CDR1 LGHNA, CDR2 YNFKEQ. This CDR3 is 16 amino acids long. Deletions cut 3 bases from V and 10 bases from J, with 24 bases between. Profiling relied on immunoSEQ multiplex PCR, and the TCRdb table lists in-frame clones only, not all of them. Seen here are some 2.1 million clones, roughly 95% observed once, and the top ten hold under 2%.

The sequence came from a young man in good health. Some clones in this sample may be carry-over from other donors' samples. Sequencing used naive CD8+ T cells from PBMCs. The chain couples TRBV4-2 to TRBJ1-1; maybe TRBD1 (6 bases). The CDR3 DNA reads as TGTGCCAGCAGCCAGCGCGGTGGGACAATCGGGCCTGGAGCTTTCTTT. Protein sequence: CASSQRGGTIGPGAFF.